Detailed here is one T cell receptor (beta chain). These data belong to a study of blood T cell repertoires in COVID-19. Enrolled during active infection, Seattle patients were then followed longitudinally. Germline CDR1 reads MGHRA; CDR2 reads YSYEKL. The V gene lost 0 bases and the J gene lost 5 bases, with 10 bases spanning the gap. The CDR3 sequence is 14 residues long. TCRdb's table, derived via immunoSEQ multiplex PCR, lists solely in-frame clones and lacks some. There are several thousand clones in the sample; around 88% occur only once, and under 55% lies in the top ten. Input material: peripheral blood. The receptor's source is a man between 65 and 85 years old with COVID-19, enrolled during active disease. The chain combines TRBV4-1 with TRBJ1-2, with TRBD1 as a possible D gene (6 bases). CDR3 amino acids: CASSQETQGYGYTF. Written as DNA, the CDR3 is TGCGCCAGCAGCCAAGAAACCCAGGGGTATGGCTACACCTTC.